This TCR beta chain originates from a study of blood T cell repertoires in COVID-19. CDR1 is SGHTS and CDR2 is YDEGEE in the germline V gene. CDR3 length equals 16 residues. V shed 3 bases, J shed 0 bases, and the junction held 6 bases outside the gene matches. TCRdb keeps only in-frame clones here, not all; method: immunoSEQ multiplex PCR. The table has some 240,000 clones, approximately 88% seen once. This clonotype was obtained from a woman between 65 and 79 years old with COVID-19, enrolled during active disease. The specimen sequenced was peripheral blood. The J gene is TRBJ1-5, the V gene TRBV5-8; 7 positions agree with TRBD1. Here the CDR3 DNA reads TGTGCCAGCAGCTCTGAGGGACAGCTTAGCAATCAGCCCCAGCATTTT. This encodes CASSSEGQLSNQPQHF. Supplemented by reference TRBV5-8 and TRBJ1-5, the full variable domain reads EAGVTQSPTHLIKTRGQQATLRCSPISGHTSVYWYQQALGLGLQFLLWYDEGEERNRGNFPPRFSGRQFPNYSSELNVNALELEDSALYLCASSSEGQLSNQPQHFGDGTRLSIL.